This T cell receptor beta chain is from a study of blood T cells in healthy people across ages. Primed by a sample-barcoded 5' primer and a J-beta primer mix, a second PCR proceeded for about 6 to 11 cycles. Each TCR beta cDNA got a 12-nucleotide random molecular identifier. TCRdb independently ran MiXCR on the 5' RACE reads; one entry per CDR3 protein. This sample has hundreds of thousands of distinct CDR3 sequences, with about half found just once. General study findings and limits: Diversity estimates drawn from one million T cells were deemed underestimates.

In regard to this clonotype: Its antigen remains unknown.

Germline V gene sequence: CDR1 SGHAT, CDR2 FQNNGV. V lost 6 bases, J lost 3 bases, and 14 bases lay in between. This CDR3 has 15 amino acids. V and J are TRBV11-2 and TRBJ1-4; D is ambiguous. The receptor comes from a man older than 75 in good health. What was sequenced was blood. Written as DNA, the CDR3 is TGTGCCAGCAGGCGTCCGGGATGGGCTAATGAAAAACTGTTTTTT. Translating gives CASRRPGWANEKLFF. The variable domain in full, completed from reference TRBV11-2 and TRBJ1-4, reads EAGVAQSPRYKIIEKRQSVAFWCNPISGHATLYWYQQILGQGPKLLIQFQNNGVVDDSQLPKDRFSAERLKGVDSTLKIQPAKLEDSAVYLCASRRPGWANEKLFFGSGTQLSVL.